The following is a TCR beta chain sequence with its context. What it binds is not known. This entry comes from a study of cytomegalovirus exposure and HLA in healthy donors. Study results and limitations: Sequencing likely caused a cluster of highly shared sequence variants. It was around 160 TCR beta chains that were listed as cytomegalovirus-associated. It has been reported that TCR beta sequences accurately predicted the HLA-A and HLA-B alleles of most subjects.

V was cut by 0 bases and J by 1 base, with 14 bases left in between. Germline V gives CDR1 SGHDT, CDR2 YYEEEE. The CDR3 has 16 residues. The PCR made use of 60 Vbeta and 13 Jbeta primers. Profiling relied on immunoSEQ multiplex PCR, and the TCRdb table lists in-frame clones only, not all of them. The repertoire holds about 200,000 clones, 65% to 90% seen once, with 1.4% in the top ten. Sequencing was carried out using PBMCs. The chain is built from TRBV5-6 and TRBJ2-7; unclear D gene. This clonotype originated in a girl between 10 and 17 years old in good health and CMV-seronegative. This CDR3 is CASSLGSGSVSYEQYF. The CDR3 DNA reads TGTGCCAGCAGCTTGGGTTCAGGCTCCGTTTCCTACGAGCAGTACTTC. Full variable domain (missing parts from reference TRBV5-6 and TRBJ2-7): DAGVTQSPTHLIKTRGQQVTLRCSPKSGHDTVSWYQQALGQGPQFIFQYYEEEERQRGNFPDRFSGHQFPNYSSELNVNALLLGDSALYLCASSLGSGSVSYEQYFGPGTRLTVT.